The subject of this entry is one T cell receptor (beta chain). The sample contains more than one DNA sequence encoding this CDR3. This sample is part of a study of blood T cell repertoires in COVID-19. Study-level background: From T cells, B-cell-depleted T cells, or PBMCs came the material, which was cDNA or gDNA.

Individuals drawn from approximately 26 US areas were about 18 to 100 years old. Clinical history as reported by participants underpinned cohort assignment. Authors' processing steps: Counts of nucleated cells, estimated from reference gene primer amplification, were obtained. Method: immunoSEQ multiplex PCR; TCRdb's copy keeps in-frame clones and lacks some. V and J calls plus clone size are reproduced from that table; the DNA served to infer D and trimming. The profile covers about 440,000 clones, with about 85% appearing a single time and just under 2% taken by the ten largest. CDR3 length: 13 amino acids. Trimming removed 4 bases from V and 5 bases from J; junction bases left unmatched: 5. Germline values: CDR1 SGDLS, CDR2 YYNGEE.

The sequencing sample was made of PBMCs or T cells enriched from blood (not recorded which). This TCR was recovered from a young woman with acute COVID-19. The rearrangement joins TRBV9 to TRBJ1-1; the match to TRBD1 covers 7 bases. CDR3 sequence: CASSPGGRTEAFF. The CDR3 DNA follows: TGTGCCAGCAGCCCAGGGGGAAGGACTGAAGCTTTCTTT.